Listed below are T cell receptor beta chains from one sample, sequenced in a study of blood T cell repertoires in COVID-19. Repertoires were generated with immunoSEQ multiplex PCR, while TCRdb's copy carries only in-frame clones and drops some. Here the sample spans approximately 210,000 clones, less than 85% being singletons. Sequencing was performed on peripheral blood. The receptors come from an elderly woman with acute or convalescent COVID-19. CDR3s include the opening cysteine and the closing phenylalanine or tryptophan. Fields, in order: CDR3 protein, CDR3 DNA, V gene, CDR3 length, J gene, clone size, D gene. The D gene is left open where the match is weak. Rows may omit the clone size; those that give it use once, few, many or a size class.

CASSRNRVSAEAFF	TGTGCCAGCAGCCGGAACAGGGTCTCTGCTGAAGCTTTCTTT	TRBV7-2	14	TRBJ1-1	-	-
CATSRDLTGSSSYNEQFF	TGTGCCACCAGCAGAGATCTTACCGGTAGTTCCTCCTACAATGAGCAGTTCTTC	TRBV15	18	TRBJ2-1	-	-
CASSMAPGLAGAKETQYF	TGTGCCAGTAGTATGGCCCCTGGACTAGCGGGGGCCAAAGAGACCCAGTACTTC	TRBV19	18	TRBJ2-5	once	TRBD2
CASSPGLVQETQYF	TGTGCCAGCAGTCCCGGACTAGTACAAGAGACCCAGTACTTC	TRBV3-1/TRBV3-2	14	TRBJ2-5	once	TRBD2
CSVGSGGSSYNEQFF	TGCAGCGTTGGAAGCGGGGGAAGCTCCTACAATGAGCAGTTCTTC	TRBV29-1	15	TRBJ2-1	-	TRBD2
CASSERLYGVNSPLHF	TGTGCCAGCAGTGAAAGGTTGTACGGGGTTAATTCACCCCTCCACTTT	TRBV6-1	16	TRBJ1-6	-	-
CASSLGSGGQQFF	TGTGCCAGCAGCTTAGGTAGCGGGGGGCAGCAGTTCTTC	TRBV7-9	13	TRBJ2-1	-	TRBD2
CASSPRIGETNEKLFF	TGTGCCAGCTCACCACGGATCGGGGAGACTAATGAAAAACTGTTTTTT	TRBV18	16	TRBJ1-4	-	-
CASSYLSGGATDTQYF	TGTGCCAGCAGTTACCTTAGCGGGGGGGCTACAGATACGCAGTATTTT	TRBV6-5	16	TRBJ2-3	-	TRBD2
CASSQEAGSGTRSYNEQFF	TGCGCCAGCAGCCAAGAGGCTGGAAGCGGGACTAGGTCCTACAATGAGCAGTTCTTC	TRBV4-1	19	TRBJ2-1	-	TRBD2
CASSFIQGGTEAFF	TGTGCCAGCAGCTTTATCCAGGGAGGCACTGAAGCTTTCTTT	TRBV5-5	14	TRBJ1-1	-	-
CASSMGQLNTGELFF	TGTGCCAGTAGTATGGGACAACTGAACACCGGGGAGCTGTTTTTT	TRBV19	15	TRBJ2-2	-	-
CASSLYTGANSPLHF	TGTGCCAGCAGCTTATACACAGGGGCAAATTCACCCCTCCACTTT	TRBV7-2	15	TRBJ1-6	many	TRBD1
CASSRTGGNGELFF	TGCGCCAGCAGCCGGACAGGGGGCAACGGGGAGCTGTTTTTT	TRBV5-1	14	TRBJ2-2	-	TRBD1
CASSTPSGGDTGELFF	TGCGCCAGCAGCACACCTAGCGGGGGAGACACCGGGGAGCTGTTTTTT	TRBV5-1	16	TRBJ2-2	-	TRBD2
CASSSGFTDTQYF	TGTGCCAGCAGCAGCGGGTTCACAGATACGCAGTATTTT	TRBV4-2	13	TRBJ2-3	-	-
CASSLGDNTDTQYF	TGTGCCAGCAGCTTAGGGGACAACACAGATACGCAGTATTTT	TRBV7-2	14	TRBJ2-3	-	-
CASSQDRSEKLFF	TGCGCCAGCAGCCAAGATCGAAGCGAAAAACTGTTTTTT	TRBV4-3	13	TRBJ1-4	-	-
CASSPGGPIYF	TGTGCCAGCAGCCCTGGAGGCCCCATATATTTT	TRBV7-9	11	TRBJ1-3	-	-
CASNPGTGNYGYTF	TGTGCCAGCAACCCCGGGACAGGCAACTATGGCTACACCTTC	TRBV6-5	14	TRBJ1-2	-	TRBD1
CASSVELAGVNEQFF	TGTGCCAGCAGCGTAGAACTAGCGGGGGTCAATGAGCAGTTCTTC	TRBV9	15	TRBJ2-1	-	TRBD2
CASSPKSGGPETQYF	TGTGCCAGCAGTCCGAAATCGGGGGGCCCGGAGACCCAGTACTTC	TRBV27	15	TRBJ2-5	-	-
CSASPPETQYF	TGCAGTGCTAGTCCTCCAGAGACCCAGTACTTC	TRBV20-1	11	TRBJ2-5	-	-
CASTLDRNTEAFF	TGTGCCAGCACCCTGGACAGGAACACTGAAGCTTTCTTT	TRBV6-5	13	TRBJ1-1	few	-
CASSFQGRDGYTF	TGTGCCAGCAGTTTTCAGGGGAGGGATGGCTACACCTTC	TRBV12-3/TRBV12-4	13	TRBJ1-2	-	-
CASSLAQGTASEAFF	TGTGCCAGCAGCTTAGCACAGGGGACAGCGTCTGAAGCTTTCTTT	TRBV7-2	15	TRBJ1-1	-	TRBD1
CASSRLRGRTTGELFF	TGTGCCAGCAGCCGCCTCAGGGGTCGAACCACCGGGGAGCTGTTTTTT	TRBV11-2	16	TRBJ2-2	once	-
CASSYRDTYEQYF	TGTGCCAGTAGTTACCGGGACACCTACGAGCAGTACTTC	TRBV19	13	TRBJ2-7	-	-
CASSARSETEAFF	TGTGCCAGCAGCGCGCGATCGGAGACTGAAGCTTTCTTT	TRBV7-6	13	TRBJ1-1	-	-
CASSAVGGGTTYEQYF	TGTGCCAGCAGCGCTGTTGGGGGAGGGACTACATACGAGCAGTACTTC	TRBV7-2	16	TRBJ2-7	-	TRBD2
CASSATSGFPYEQYF	TGTGCCAGCAGCGCCACTAGCGGGTTCCCCTACGAGCAGTACTTC	TRBV3-1/TRBV3-2	15	TRBJ2-7	-	TRBD2
CASSQVVRGSENTEAFF	TGCGCCAGCAGTCAAGTGGTGAGGGGGTCAGAGAACACTGAAGCTTTCTTT	TRBV4-1	17	TRBJ1-1	-	-
CASRVAGGPGGYNEQFF	TGCGCCAGCAGAGTAGCGGGGGGACCTGGTGGGTACAATGAGCAGTTCTTC	TRBV5-1	17	TRBJ2-1	-	TRBD2
CASSSAGTGGNTEAFF	TGTGCCAGTAGTTCCGCCGGGACAGGGGGAAATACTGAAGCTTTCTTT	TRBV19	16	TRBJ1-1	-	TRBD1
CASSLGLAGSTDTQYF	TGTGCCAGCAGCTTGGGACTAGCGGGTAGCACAGATACGCAGTATTTT	TRBV11-3	16	TRBJ2-3	-	TRBD2
CAGYRSSGNTIYF	TGTGCCGGTTACAGAAGCTCTGGAAACACCATATATTTT	TRBV7-9	13	TRBJ1-3	-	-
CAISESGAGILNEQFF	TGTGCCATCAGTGAGTCGGGAGCGGGGATTCTGAATGAGCAGTTCTTC	TRBV10-3	16	TRBJ2-1	few	TRBD2
CASSLSGADTQYF	TGTGCCAGCAGTTTATCCGGGGCAGATACGCAGTATTTT	TRBV28	13	TRBJ2-3	once	-
CASSEAEYTEAFF	TGTGCCAGCAGTGAAGCAGAGTACACTGAAGCTTTCTTT	TRBV2	13	TRBJ1-1	-	-
CASSVSGGVTGEKLFF	TGTGCCAGCAGCGTGAGCGGAGGGGTAACTGGGGAAAAACTGTTTTTT	TRBV9	16	TRBJ1-4	once	-
CASSADVQGWGNTEAFF	TGTGCCAGCAGTGCGGATGTCCAGGGGTGGGGGAACACTGAAGCTTTCTTT	TRBV2	17	TRBJ1-1	few	-
CASSIGTGGLYGYTF	TGTGCCAGCAGCATCGGGACAGGGGGCCTCTATGGCTACACCTTC	TRBV7-9	15	TRBJ1-2	-	TRBD1
CASSLGQGALTEAFF	TGCGCCAGCAGCCTTGGACAGGGGGCGCTTACTGAAGCTTTCTTT	TRBV4-1	15	TRBJ1-1	-	TRBD1
CASSRGNRGNEKLFF	TGTGCCAGCAGCAGGGGGAACAGGGGTAATGAAAAACTGTTTTTT	TRBV9	15	TRBJ1-4	-	TRBD1
CASSFNFYNEQFF	TGTGCCAGCAGCTTTAACTTTTACAATGAGCAGTTCTTC	TRBV11-1	13	TRBJ2-1	-	-
CASSLLGAGYGYTF	TGTGCCAGCAGTTTATTGGGGGCCGGGTATGGCTACACCTTC	TRBV27	14	TRBJ1-2	-	-